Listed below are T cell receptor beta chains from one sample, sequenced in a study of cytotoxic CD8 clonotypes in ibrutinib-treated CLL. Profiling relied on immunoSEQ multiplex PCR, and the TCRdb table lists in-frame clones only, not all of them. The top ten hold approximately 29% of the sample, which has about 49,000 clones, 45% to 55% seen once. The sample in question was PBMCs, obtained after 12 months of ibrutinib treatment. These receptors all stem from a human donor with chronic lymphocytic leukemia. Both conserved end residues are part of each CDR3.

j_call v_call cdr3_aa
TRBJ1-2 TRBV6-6 CASSYSGQGTHYTF
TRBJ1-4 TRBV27 CASRLDPREKLFF
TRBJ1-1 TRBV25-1 CASSEQGNTEAFF
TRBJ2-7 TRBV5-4 CASSLLAGDYEQYF
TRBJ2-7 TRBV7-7 CASSLGGTGEYEQYF
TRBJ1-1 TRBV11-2 CASSLGQLNTEAFF
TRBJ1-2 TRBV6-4 CASSDSTVRTRGGYTF
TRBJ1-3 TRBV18 CASSPLPGSSGNTIYF
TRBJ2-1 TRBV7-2 CASSFTSGRVNEQFF
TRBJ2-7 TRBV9 CASSVGTGSSYEQYF
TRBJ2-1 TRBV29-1 CSANEEPAHNEQFF
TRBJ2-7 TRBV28 CASSLGGRYEQYF
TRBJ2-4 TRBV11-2 CASSLQGGGKNIQYF
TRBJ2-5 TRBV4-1 CASSQDSGSGAQETQYF
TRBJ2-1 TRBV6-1 CASSELTGTGLDEQFF
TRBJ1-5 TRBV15 CATSPGTTSGQPQHF
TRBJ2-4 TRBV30 CAWSSGTSNIQYF
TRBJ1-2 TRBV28 CASSSYQGYGYGYTF
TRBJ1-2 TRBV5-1 CASSQTVHYGYTF
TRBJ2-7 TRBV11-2 CASSLGTGTYEQYF
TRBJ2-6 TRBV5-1 CASSVDRGDSGANVLTF
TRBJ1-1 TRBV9 CASSARQGTAFF
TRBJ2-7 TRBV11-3 CASSLDARSGDEQYF
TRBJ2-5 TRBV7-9 CASRYSGTGGQETQYF
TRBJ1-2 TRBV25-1 CASSPGTGYGYTF
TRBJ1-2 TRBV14 CASSQDWGLYGYTF
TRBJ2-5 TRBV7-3 CASSLTPSELETQYF
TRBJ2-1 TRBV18 CASSPVKGELGNEQFF
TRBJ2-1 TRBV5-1 CASTPSGRDYNEQFF
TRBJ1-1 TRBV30 CAWSATAYTEAFF
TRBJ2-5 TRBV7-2 CASSWTSGRVQETQYF
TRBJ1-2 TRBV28 CASETWDSKNYGYTF
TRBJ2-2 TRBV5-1 CASSLLTGGTGELFF
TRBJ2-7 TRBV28 CASSLGTAIEQYF
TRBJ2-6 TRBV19 CASSIRSSASSGANVLTF
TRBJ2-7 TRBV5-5 CASSLGHSPKEQYF
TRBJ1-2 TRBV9 CASSVGTGAIYGYTF
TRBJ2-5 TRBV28 CASSRIRMGAETQYF
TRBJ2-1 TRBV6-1 CASSEGGTGCIF
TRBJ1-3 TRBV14 CASSKGAVSSGNTIYF